The 28 T cell receptor beta chains presented below share a single source sample, sequenced in a study of blood T cells in healthy people across ages. Primers used in a second PCR of about 6 to 12 cycles were a sample-barcoded 5' primer and a J-beta primer mix. TCRdb re-called the 5' RACE reads with MiXCR, one entry per CDR3 protein. The sample yields 900,000 to 950,000 distinct CDR3 sequences, under 35% seen once. These data are also associated with another study on T cells of mothers and their children.

The specimen sequenced was blood. Receptor source: a woman aged 40 to 49 in good health.

This clonotype showed up many times. The chain's CDR3 is CASSPRTGRLPPPYEQYF. DNA of the CDR3: TGTGCCAGCAGCCCCCGGACCGGGCGTCTACCTCCGCCCTACGAGCAGTACTTC. This rearrangement joins TRBV7-9 to TRBJ2-7; D is unclear. CDR1 is SEHNR, CDR2 FQNEAQ, per germline (reference sequence). The CDR3 loop spans 18 amino acids. V was pared by 5 bases and J by 2 bases, with 25 bases between.

The chain combines TRBV5-1 with TRBJ1-1, with unresolved D. Germline V gene lookup returns CDR1 SGHRS and CDR2 YFSETQ. V lost 1 base, J lost 1 base, and 11 bases lay in between. The CDR3 runs 15 residues. CDR3 DNA: TGCGCCAGCAGCTTGAAAGTGGGAAAGAACACTGAAGCTTTCTTT. Its protein is CASSLKVGKNTEAFF.

The V call is TRBV7-2, the J call TRBJ1-1, with a possible D match to TRBD1 (5 bases). With 4 bases removed from V and 4 bases from J, the gap between germline ends came to 13 bases. Germline V gene lookup returns CDR1 SGHTA and CDR2 FQGNSA. There are 14 residues in the CDR3. The CDR3, as DNA: TGTGCCAGCAGCTCCCGGTCTGGGGGCACTGAAGCTTTCTTT. Translating it yields CASSSRSGGTEAFF.

This clonotype has more than one count but fewer than ten. The chain uses TRBV6-6 and TRBJ1-6; D remains unclear. In germline, CDR1 is MNHNY, CDR2 SVGAGI (reference sequence). The ends were cut back, 0 bases at V and 4 bases at J, with 10 bases in the middle. This CDR3 is 16 amino acids long. The CDR3 DNA is TGTGCCAGCAGTTACTCTCGCCCAGTTTATAATTCACCCCTCCACTTT. Translation gives CASSYSRPVYNSPLHF.

Only a few counts were recorded for this clonotype. This chain links TRBV28 with TRBJ2-1, with TRBD2 matching 14 bases. Per the germline V gene, CDR1 is MDHEN and CDR2 is SYDVKM. The CDR3 consists of 18 residues. J gave up 9 bases and V 7 bases, and 17 bases lay outside the gene matches. For the CDR3, the DNA is TGTGCCAGCACCCGAAAGGGACTAGCGGGGGCGACCGGGGGTGAGCAGTTCTTC. Protein sequence: CASTRKGLAGATGGEQFF. Full variable domain (remainder filled in from reference TRBV28 and TRBJ2-1): DVKVTQSSRYLVKRTGEKVFLECVQDMDHENMFWYRQDPGLGLRLIYFSYDVKMKEKGDIPEGYSVSREKKERFSLILESASTNQTSMYLCASTRKGLAGATGGEQFFGPGTRLTVL.

This clonotype was observed at least ten times. The gene calls are TRBV9 and TRBJ1-6; 9 bases match TRBD1. This CDR3 contains 15 residues. CDR1 is SGDLS and CDR2 is YYNGEE in the germline V gene. V lost 0 bases to trimming and J lost 10 bases; unmatched junction nucleotides: 5. This CDR3 reads CASSVGGQGDSPLHF. CDR3 nucleotides: TGTGCCAGCAGCGTAGGGGGACAGGGAGACTCACCCCTCCACTTT.

This clonotype was observed many times. V is TRBV7-9 and J is TRBJ2-1; D could derive from TRBD1 or TRBD2 (5 bases each). Germline lookup yields CDR1 SEHNR and CDR2 FQNEAQ (reference sequence). The CDR3 totals 16 residues. The V and J ends lost 7 bases and 0 bases respectively, with 16 bases between them. CDR3 DNA: TGTGCCAGCACAAATTGGGTGGGGGTCTCCTACAATGAGCAGTTCTTC. Its translation: CASTNWVGVSYNEQFF.

This clonotype has a handful of counts. A much larger clonotype is one base distant, so this may be a read error. The chain recombines TRBV10-3 with TRBJ2-1; TRBD2 matches 8 bases. Near its end, the DNA agrees better with TRBJ2-7, so the J call may be wrong. This CDR3 contains 14 residues. Germline-derived CDR1 and CDR2 are ENHRY and SYGVKD. The CDR3 DNA sequence: TGTGCCATCACAATTGCGGGGGGAAACAATGAGCAGTACTTC. Encoded protein: CAITIAGGNNEQYF.

Worth noting for this clonotype: It may be a read error: a sequence one base away is much more abundant. The rearrangement links TRBV20-1 to TRBJ2-1; 14 bases line up with TRBD2. The germline gives CDR1 DFQATT, CDR2 SNEGSKA (reference sequence). The CDR3 contains 17 residues. As DNA, the CDR3 is TGCAATGCTAGGAGACCGGGACTAGCGGGGGTCCCCAATGAGCAGTTCTTC. Encoded protein: CNARRPGLAGVPNEQFF.

With respect to this clonotype: The junction departs from the called germline gene at one end, perhaps through a read error. CDR3 sequence reads: CAGSPTGGSYNEQFF. In DNA, the CDR3 is TGTGCCGGCAGCCCGACAGGGGGGTCCTACAATGAGCAGTTCTTC. The genes are TRBV7-3 and TRBJ2-1; 9 bases align to TRBD1. The CDR3 sequence is 15 residues long. Germline V lookup: CDR1 SGHTA, CDR2 FQGTGA.

This clonotype has a single count. This chain's CDR3 is CASTYSQGKTGELFF. The CDR3 DNA reads TGTGCCAGCACCTACTCACAGGGAAAGACCGGGGAGCTGTTTTTT. This rearrangement joins TRBV12-3 or TRBV12-4 to TRBJ2-2; perhaps TRBD1 as D (6 bases). Between the trimmed V and J ends, which lost 7 bases and 5 bases, there was a span of 17 bases. The CDR3 is 15 residues long.

The rearrangement links TRBV29-1 to TRBJ2-5; 7 bases align to TRBD2. Trimming took 4 bases from V and 0 from J; bases not matched to a gene: 2. Germline-derived CDR1 and CDR2 are SQVTM and ANQGSEA. The CDR3 has 13 residues. CDR3 nucleotides: TGCAGCGTTGCGCGGGAGTACCAAGAGACCCAGTACTTC. Its protein is CSVAREYQETQYF.

The chain joins TRBV20-1 to TRBJ2-5; 10 bases match TRBD1. The germline V gene encodes CDR1 DFQATT and CDR2 SNEGSKA (reference sequence). The V segment lost 1 base and the J segment 9 bases; nucleotides outside the gene matches: 5. This CDR3 is built from 13 residues. CDR3 nucleotides: TGCAGTGCTAGAGGGACAGGGGGACAGGCCCAGTACTTC. It translates to CSARGTGGQAQYF.

This clonotype was detected only a few times. This may be a read error, as it is one base from a much larger clone. The genes are TRBV5-1 and TRBJ2-4; D is perhaps TRBD2 (6 bases). The DNA end is a closer match to TRBJ2-7, so the J assignment may be wrong. The CDR3 is 16 residues long. Germline V gene sequence: CDR1 SGHRS, CDR2 YFSETQ. The CDR3: CASSLGEADAPYEQYF. The CDR3 DNA reads TGCGCCAGCAGCTTGGGGGAGGCCGACGCCCCCTACGAGCAGTACTTC.

This clonotype was found a few times. This rearrangement joins TRBV24-1 to TRBJ2-7; TRBD1 matches at 9 bases. CDR1 and CDR2 (germline): KGHDR, SFDVKD. J was trimmed by 0 bases and V by 7 bases; bases with no gene match: 3. CDR3 length equals 14 residues. The CDR3 is CATRPGQGSYEQYF. The CDR3, as DNA: TGTGCCACCAGACCGGGACAGGGCTCCTACGAGCAGTACTTC.

The V call is TRBV7-3, the J call TRBJ2-3, with TRBD2 identical over 11 bases. CDR1 is SGHTA and CDR2 is FQGTGA in the germline V gene. V dropped 2 bases and J dropped 5; count of bases not matched to a gene: 12. The CDR3 sequence is 18 residues long. The CDR3 is CASSLWPPTSGEKDTQYF. In DNA form, the CDR3 reads TGTGCCAGCAGCTTATGGCCACCGACTAGCGGGGAGAAAGATACGCAGTATTTT.

In this sample, this clonotype turned up many times. The chain employs TRBV5-1 and TRBJ2-7; TRBD2 might be the D (6 bases). CDR1 and CDR2 (germline): SGHRS, YFSETQ. CDR3 length: 15 amino acids. With 4 bases removed from V and 2 bases from J, the gap between germline ends came to 16 bases. CDR3 coding DNA: TGCGCCAGCAGCCGGGACTCACCCGGGGCCTACGAGCAGTACTTC. Its translation: CASSRDSPGAYEQYF.

The V call is TRBV5-5, the J call TRBJ2-1; D call uncertain. This CDR3 comprises 17 residues. The V gene lost 2 bases and the J gene lost 0 bases, with 15 bases spanning the gap. Germline V gene data show CDR1 as SGHKS and CDR2 as YYEKEE (reference sequence). CDR3 amino acids: CASSFISYGSSYNEQFF. As DNA, the CDR3 is TGTGCCAGCAGCTTTATCTCGTACGGTAGCTCCTACAATGAGCAGTTCTTC.

This clonotype has only a few counts. CDR3 protein: CASPEFYSNGPQHF. The CDR3 region has the DNA TGTGCCAGCCCGGAGTTTTATAGCAATGGCCCCCAGCATTTT. J is TRBJ1-5 and V is TRBV9; D gene unclear. The germline CDR1 and CDR2 sequences are SGDLS and YYNGEE. V lost 7 bases and J 10 bases, leaving 21 bases between the germline ends. This CDR3 contains 14 residues.

The chain couples TRBV25-1 to TRBJ2-7; either TRBD1 or TRBD2 may fit D (5 bases each). The closer fit of TRBJ2-4 to the DNA end suggests the J call may be wrong. Germline loops: CDR1 MGHDK, CDR2 SYGVNS. This CDR3 has 13 amino acids. The CDR3 is CASSVGGTDIQYF. CDR3 bases: TGTGCCAGCAGTGTTGGGGGTACCGACATTCAGTACTTC.

This rearrangement joins TRBV7-8 to TRBJ1-1; D gene uncertain. CDR1 is SGHVS, CDR2 FQNEAQ, per germline. Trimming removed 5 bases at V and 4 bases at J, with 14 bases between. CDR3 length: 14 amino acids. CDR3 in amino acids: CASSQRRVGTEAFF. CDR3 DNA: TGTGCCAGCAGCCAAAGGAGGGTTGGCACTGAAGCTTTCTTT.

This rearrangement joins TRBV6-2 or TRBV6-3 to TRBJ2-1; 8 nucleotides match TRBD2. Germline-derived CDR1 and CDR2 are MNHEY and SVGEGT. This CDR3 is built from 14 residues. Losses at the gene ends were 8 bases for V and 7 bases for J; bases not matched to a gene: 10. DNA for the CDR3: TGTGCCAGCTATCCCCGGGGGGGCAAAAATGAGCAGTTCTTC. Protein product: CASYPRGGKNEQFF.

Many counts were recorded for this clonotype. The chain uses TRBV11-2 and TRBJ2-5; perhaps TRBD1 as D (6 bases). V shed 4 bases and J shed 1 base, with 22 bases lying between them. CDR1 SGHAT and CDR2 FQNNGV come from the germline V gene. The CDR3 runs 18 residues. Written as DNA, the CDR3 is TGTGCCAGCAGCTCTCCGCCTTATAGGACAGTAATCCAAGAGACCCAGTACTTC. Translating gives CASSSPPYRTVIQETQYF.

The count of this clonotype is one. This may be a read error, as it is one base from a much larger clone. The CDR3, as DNA: TGTGCCAGCTCACCACCCGCAACAGGTGGGGGCGAGCAGTACTTC. It encodes CASSPPATGGGEQYF. This chain joins TRBV18 and TRBJ2-7; D possibly uses TRBD1 or TRBD2 (5 bases each). Germline-derived CDR1 and CDR2 are KGHSH and LQKENI. V gave up 0 bases and J gave up 6 bases, with 15 bases separating them. The CDR3 length is 15 residues.

This clonotype has a count of ten or more. This chain joins TRBV7-8 and TRBJ2-7; 10 bases match TRBD1. The trim removed 1 base at V and 3 bases at J, leaving 3 bases unmatched. The CDR3 consists of 15 residues. Looked up from germline, CDR1 is SGHVS and CDR2 is FQNEAQ. The CDR3, as DNA: TGTGCCAGCAGCTTAGGGGGACAGGGGAGCTACGAGCAGTACTTC. Translated: CASSLGGQGSYEQYF.

The CDR3 DNA is TGTGCCAGCAGCTTTTCATTGGACCAGCCCCAGCATTTT. It yields the protein CASSFSLDQPQHF. The V call is TRBV7-2, the J call TRBJ1-5; unclear D gene. Germline V gene data show CDR1 as SGHTA and CDR2 as FQGNSA. Trimming left V 3 bases short and J 7 bases short, with 10 bases between. The CDR3 is 13 residues long.

This clonotype came up a few times. This rearrangement joins TRBV5-5 to TRBJ1-1, with D possibly TRBD1 on 6 matching bases. This CDR3 has 16 amino acids. The V end was cut by 4 bases, the J end by 3 bases, with 19 bases between. Germline assignment: CDR1 SGHKS and CDR2 YYEKEE (reference sequence). In DNA, the CDR3 is TGTGCCAGCAGCGCCGGAACAGGGATGAGAGACACTGAAGCTTTCTTT. It specifies CASSAGTGMRDTEAFF.

CDR3 nucleotide sequence: TGCGCCAGCAGCTTCGGGGACACCGGGGAGCTGTTTTTT. Translated, it gives CASSFGDTGELFF. This chain joins TRBV5-1 and TRBJ2-2, with D possibly being TRBD2 (5 bases). Germline CDR1 and CDR2: SGHRS and YFSETQ. Trimming removed 2 bases at V and 3 bases at J, with 5 bases between. The CDR3 loop spans 13 amino acids. The full variable domain, completed using reference TRBV5-1 and TRBJ2-2, is KAGVTQTPRYLIKTRGQQVTLSCSPISGHRSVSWYQQTPGQGLQFLFEYFSETQRNKGNFPGRFSGRQFSNSRSEMNVSTLELGDSALYLCASSFGDTGELFFGEGSRLTVL.